Shown below are 30 T cell receptor beta chains from a single sample sequenced in a study of cytomegalovirus exposure and HLA in healthy donors. Researchers ran the PCR with 60 Vbeta and 13 Jbeta primers. TCRdb's copy holds only in-frame clones and misses some; the assay was immunoSEQ multiplex PCR. Of fewer than 150,000 clones in the sample, 60% to 80% were seen once. Sequencing used PBMCs. These receptors all come from a middle-aged man in good health and CMV-seronegative.

This clone has just one count. This chain links TRBV11-2 with TRBJ1-2; the D is unclear. Germline CDR1 is SGHAT and CDR2 is FQNNGV. The CDR3 is 15 amino acids. With 0 bases removed from V and 2 bases from J, the gap between germline ends came to 10 bases. The CDR3 DNA follows: TGTGCCAGCAGCTTAGATTCTAATTGGAACTATGGCTACACCTTC. Its protein product is CASSLDSNWNYGYTF.

This clone was observed a handful of times. V is TRBV28 and J is TRBJ2-7; 12 positions agree with TRBD2. V shed 6 bases, J shed 9 bases, and the junction held 9 bases outside the gene matches. The CDR3 loop spans 14 amino acids. Germline V lookup: CDR1 MDHEN, CDR2 SYDVKM. CDR3 DNA: TGTGCCAGCAGGTTACTAGCGGGAGGCCTGGGGCAGTACTTC. This sequence encodes CASRLLAGGLGQYF.

The rearrangement links TRBV9 to TRBJ2-7, with TRBD2 matching over 8 bases. V shed 3 bases, J shed 6 bases, and the junction held 5 bases outside the gene matches. CDR1 and CDR2 from the germline V gene are SGDLS and YYNGEE. The CDR3 covers 13 residues. The CDR3 DNA reads as TGTGCCAGCAGCGGAGCGGGAGAGGGCGAGCAGTACTTC. It specifies CASSGAGEGEQYF.

The genes are TRBV6-6 and TRBJ2-7, with 7 bases aligning to TRBD2. Germline trimming cut 0 bases from V and 6 bases from J; bases unmatched to any gene: 2. CDR1 and CDR2 (germline): MNHNY, SVGAGI (reference sequence). This CDR3 comprises 13 residues. The CDR3 is CASSYSGGSEQYF. CDR3 coding DNA: TGTGCCAGCAGTTACTCGGGCGGGAGCGAGCAGTACTTC.

V usage is TRBV5-1 and J usage is TRBJ2-5; 10 bases line up with TRBD2. This CDR3 has 17 amino acids. Trimming cost V 0 bases and J 5 bases; bases outside gene matches: 10. Germline V CDR1 and CDR2: SGHRS, YFSETQ. The CDR3, as DNA: TGCGCCAGCAGCTTGGGAGGGTCTAGCGGGAGTCGGGAGACCCAGTACTTC. Protein sequence: CASSLGGSSGSRETQYF.

The chain links TRBV15 to TRBJ1-1; D perhaps matches TRBD1 (6 bases). Germline V gives CDR1 LNHNV, CDR2 YYDKDF (reference sequence). Trimming stripped 0 bases from V and 5 bases from J, with 16 bases between. The CDR3 totals 16 residues. The CDR3 coding sequence is TGTGCCACCAGCAGAGATGCGCAGGGGAGCGAAACTGAAGCTTTCTTT. It codes for CATSRDAQGSETEAFF.

This clone turned up a few times. The chain is built from TRBV9 and TRBJ2-3, with 7 bases aligning to TRBD2. The CDR3 has 17 residues. Trimming removed 3 bases from V and 2 bases from J; junction bases left unmatched: 12. CDR1 and CDR2 from the germline V gene are SGDLS and YYNGEE. The CDR3 DNA is TGTGCCAGCAGCGCCCGTATTGGGGGAGGGACCACAGATACGCAGTATTTT. Protein: CASSARIGGGTTDTQYF.

V and J are TRBV18 and TRBJ2-7, with a tentative D call TRBD1 (5 bases). This CDR3 spans 14 amino acids. Germline CDR1 KGHSH, CDR2 LQKENI. Trimming cost V 3 bases and J 0 bases, with 9 bases left between them. CDR3 sequence: CASSPRQSSYEQYF. The CDR3 nucleotides read TGTGCCAGCTCACCGAGACAGTCCTCCTACGAGCAGTACTTC.

The chain joins TRBV10-3 to TRBJ1-5; D not resolved. The CDR3 length is 15 residues. Germline V gene data show CDR1 as ENHRY and CDR2 as SYGVKD. V dropped 1 base and J dropped 7 bases, with 14 bases sitting between them. Here the CDR3 reads CAISEFVGSSQPQHF. The CDR3 coding sequence is TGTGCCATCAGTGAGTTTGTTGGCTCGTCGCAGCCCCAGCATTTT.

The gene calls are TRBV27 and TRBJ1-1, with TRBD1 as a possible D gene (5 bases). Trimming removed 3 bases from V and 5 bases from J, with 10 bases in between. Looked up from germline, CDR1 is MNHEY and CDR2 is SMNVEV (reference sequence). This CDR3 is 13 amino acids long. As DNA, the CDR3 is TGTGCCAGCAGTTTTAGGGGAGGGACTGAAGCTTTCTTT. Its translation is CASSFRGGTEAFF.

CDR3 nucleotides: TGTGCCAGCAGTTTATGGGGCCGCAGGGGAGCAACTAATGAAAAACTGTTTTTT. Translating gives CASSLWGRRGATNEKLFF. V gene TRBV28 combines with J gene TRBJ1-4; D possibly corresponds to TRBD1 (6 bases). The V and J ends lost 0 bases and 0 bases respectively, with 14 bases between them. Per the germline V gene, CDR1 is MDHEN and CDR2 is SYDVKM. The CDR3 contains 18 residues.

The V gene is TRBV5-1, the J gene TRBJ2-5, with TRBD2 matching 7 bases. The CDR3 spans 13 residues. Per the germline V gene, CDR1 is SGHRS and CDR2 is YFSETQ. Trimming at V came to 7 bases and at J to 0 bases, leaving 3 bases not matched to a gene. CDR3 DNA sequence: TGCGCCAGCGCAGCGGGGTACCAAGAGACCCAGTACTTC. Protein sequence: CASAAGYQETQYF.

The V and J genes are TRBV14 and TRBJ2-5; TRBD2 might be the D (5 bases). The CDR3 runs 12 residues. Deletions cut 4 bases from V and 7 bases from J, with 10 bases between. The germline CDR1 and CDR2 sequences are SGHDN and FVKESK. CDR3 nucleotide sequence: TGTGCCAGCAGCCCGGGGAGCGGGACCCAGTACTTC. Residues: CASSPGSGTQYF.

The chain recombines TRBV19 with TRBJ1-5, with 7 bases aligning to TRBD1. V lost 8 bases, J lost 6 bases, and 16 bases stayed unmatched. Germline V CDR1 and CDR2: LNHDA, SQIVND (reference sequence). This CDR3 is built from 16 residues. The CDR3 DNA is TGTGCCAGTGGGGACAGTTCTTCATCATTTGCTCAGCCCCAGCATTTT. Translating it yields CASGDSSSSFAQPQHF.

The chain combines TRBV27 with TRBJ2-7, with 8 bases lining up with TRBD2. CDR3 length equals 13 residues. After removal of 2 bases from V and 4 bases from J, the junction contained 1 base not matched to a gene. CDR1 is MNHEY, CDR2 SMNVEV, per germline (reference sequence). Here the CDR3 DNA reads TGTGCCAGCAGTTTACGGGAGGGTTACGAGCAGTACTTC. As protein: CASSLREGYEQYF.

Regarding this clone: The sample has other DNA sequences that encode this CDR3 too. The chain links TRBV30 to TRBJ1-5; D remains unclear. CDR3 length: 13 residues. The V end was cut by 1 base, the J end by 3 bases, with 7 bases between. CDR1 is GTSNPN, CDR2 SVGIG, per germline (reference sequence). The CDR3 DNA sequence: TGTGCCTGGAGTGGCGGGAACAATCAGCCCCAGCATTTT. This gives the protein CAWSGGNNQPQHF.

In DNA, the CDR3 is TGTGCCATCAGTGCAAACACTGAAGCTTTCTTT. Its protein is CAISANTEAFF. This rearrangement joins TRBV10-3 to TRBJ1-1, with no clear D. V was shortened by 4 bases and J by 2 bases, with 2 bases between the two germline ends. Germline lookup yields CDR1 ENHRY and CDR2 SYGVKD. This CDR3 is 11 amino acids long.

The chain joins TRBV7-9 to TRBJ2-7; 14 bases are a match to TRBD2. After removal of 4 bases from V and 1 base from J, the junction contained 3 bases not matched to a gene. Germline V gene sequence: CDR1 SEHNR, CDR2 FQNEAQ (reference sequence). The CDR3 is 16 amino acids. The CDR3 region is CASSSGLAGGSYEQYF. In DNA form, the CDR3 reads TGTGCCAGCAGCTCCGGACTAGCGGGAGGATCCTACGAGCAGTACTTC.

This clone showed up just a few times. This rearrangement joins TRBV4-1 to TRBJ1-3; 9 bases are shared with TRBD1. The CDR3 totals 17 residues. The V gene's germline CDR1 is MGHRA and CDR2 YSYEKL. V gave up 2 bases and J gave up 0 bases; unmatched junction bases: 5. The CDR3, as DNA: TGCGCCAGCAGCCAATATGGGACAGGGAGCTCTGGAAACACCATATATTTT. Translating gives CASSQYGTGSSGNTIYF.

The chain combines TRBV5-1 with TRBJ2-1; tentative D call: TRBD2 (6 bases). CDR1 SGHRS and CDR2 YFSETQ come from the germline V gene. Trimming pared 3 bases from V and 7 bases from J, leaving 17 bases between. CDR3 length equals 15 residues. CDR3 protein: CASSSSTGGINEQFF. In DNA, the CDR3 is TGCGCCAGCAGCTCATCAACCGGGGGAATTAATGAGCAGTTCTTC.

This chain connects TRBV6-1 to TRBJ1-5, with D perhaps TRBD1 (6 bases). Germline V gene sequence: CDR1 MNHNS, CDR2 SASEGT. The CDR3 length is 17 residues. V was shortened by 1 base and J by 0 bases, with 13 bases between the two germline ends. The CDR3 protein is CASSEGEGEYSNQPQHF. CDR3 sequence (DNA): TGTGCCAGCAGTGAAGGGGAGGGGGAATATAGCAATCAGCCCCAGCATTTT.

The chain is built from TRBV28 and TRBJ1-5, with a weak D call TRBD1 (6 bases). The CDR3 is made up of 15 amino acids. Germline V gene data show CDR1 as MDHEN and CDR2 as SYDVKM. The V and J ends lost 3 bases and 0 bases respectively, with 9 bases between them. CDR3 nucleotides: TGTGCCAGCAGTTTTCAGGGGTATAGCAATCAGCCCCAGCATTTT. This sequence encodes CASSFQGYSNQPQHF.

The chain employs TRBV10-2 and TRBJ2-3, with a possible D match to TRBD1 (5 bases). Germline lookup yields CDR1 WSHSY and CDR2 SAAADI. Trimming removed 0 bases at V and 4 bases at J, with 5 bases between. The CDR3 has 13 residues. The CDR3 DNA follows: TGCGCCAGCAGTGAGTCGACAGCAGATACGCAGTATTTT. This sequence encodes CASSESTADTQYF.

This clone was seen once. This chain connects TRBV7-2 to TRBJ1-5; 9 bases agree with TRBD1. The CDR3 has 16 residues. Germline CDR1 SGHTA, CDR2 FQGNSA. Trimming cost V 5 bases and J 0 bases; bases outside gene matches: 5. The DNA of the CDR3 is TGTGCCAGCAGCCCCCTGGGACAGGGTAGCAATCAGCCCCAGCATTTT. Translated: CASSPLGQGSNQPQHF.

This chain uses TRBV19 with TRBJ2-1, with 11 nucleotides matching TRBD2. The CDR3 covers 16 residues. CDR1 and CDR2 (germline): LNHDA, SQIVND (reference sequence). The junction had 5 bases not matched to a gene; V was cut back by 3 bases and J by 4 bases. This chain's CDR3 is CASSIRLAGGYNEQFF. DNA of the CDR3: TGTGCCAGTAGTATCAGGCTAGCGGGAGGTTACAATGAGCAGTTCTTC.

The chain has TRBV30 and TRBJ1-3, with TRBD1 matching over 8 bases. With 4 bases clipped from V and 2 bases from J, the junction kept 4 bases outside the gene matches. Germline V lookup: CDR1 GTSNPN, CDR2 SVGIG (reference sequence). CDR3 length equals 14 residues. The CDR3 is CAWIQGGAGNTIYF. DNA of the CDR3: TGTGCCTGGATACAGGGGGGAGCTGGAAACACCATATATTTT.

The rearrangement links TRBV2 to TRBJ2-5, with 16 bases aligning to TRBD2. Germline trimming cut 1 base from V and 6 bases from J; bases unmatched to any gene: 5. The germline gives CDR1 SNHLY, CDR2 FYNNEI. There are 17 residues in the CDR3. Here the CDR3 DNA reads TGTGCCAGCAGTGAAGGAGGGACTAGCGGGAGGGGGAAGACCCAGTACTTC. It codes for CASSEGGTSGRGKTQYF.

This clone was seen a handful of times. The chain combines TRBV2 with TRBJ1-2, with 7 bases that match TRBD1. This CDR3 contains 14 residues. Germline CDR1 and CDR2: SNHLY and FYNNEI. J gave up 7 bases and V 1 base, and 6 bases lay outside the gene matches. CDR3 nucleotides: TGTGCCAGCAGTGAAGAGGGGACAGCGACTGGCTACACCTTC. Amino acid sequence: CASSEEGTATGYTF.

The chain is built from TRBV27 and TRBJ2-3; D may be TRBD2 (7 bases). The CDR3 is 17 residues long. Germline values: CDR1 MNHEY, CDR2 SMNVEV (reference sequence). V shed 0 bases and J shed 2 bases, with 15 bases lying between them. DNA of the CDR3: TGTGCCAGCAGTTTATCTTCACGGGGGGCTCACACAGATACGCAGTATTTT. Amino acids: CASSLSSRGAHTDTQYF.

The chain uses TRBV10-3 and TRBJ1-3, with D uncertain. In germline, CDR1 is ENHRY, CDR2 SYGVKD. The CDR3 length is 13 residues. V was cut by 0 bases and J by 4 bases, with 4 bases left in between. CDR3 sequence reads: CAISESEGNTIYF. CDR3 DNA sequence: TGTGCCATCAGTGAGTCGGAGGGAAACACCATATATTTT.